These T cell receptor beta chains were read from a single sample in a study of beta chain features in type 1 diabetes. Assay used: immunoSEQ multiplex PCR; TCRdb lists only in-frame clones, some missing. This repertoire shows over 40,000 clones, roughly half found once; its top ten account for around 2.1%. Sequenced material: Tregs from blood. These receptors all stem from a woman aged 18-35 years in good health. CDR3s include the opening cysteine and the closing phenylalanine or tryptophan. A D gene is named only where the DNA matches it firmly. Expanded clones get a size class; other rows say once, few or many, or leave the size out.

-	TRBV5-1	TRBJ2-1	TRBD2	CASSFGRETSREQFF	TGCGCCAGCAGCTTCGGACGGGAGACTAGCAGAGAGCAGTTCTTC
-	TRBV7-6	TRBJ2-7	TRBD2	CASSLVASGRADAYEQYF	TGTGCCAGCAGCTTAGTGGCTAGCGGGAGGGCCGACGCCTACGAGCAGTACTTC
-	TRBV7-2	TRBJ2-2	-	CASSSGVGGLVTGELFF	TGTGCCAGCAGCTCCGGGGTGGGGGGGCTCGTCACCGGGGAGCTGTTTTTT
-	TRBV4-3	TRBJ2-5	-	CASSQDKTGGGETQYF	TGCGCCAGCAGCCAAGATAAGACGGGGGGCGGCGAGACCCAGTACTTC
few	TRBV9	TRBJ2-2	-	CASSVGLGLETGELFF	TGTGCCAGCAGCGTAGGCCTCGGGTTGGAAACCGGGGAGCTGTTTTTT
-	TRBV4-1	TRBJ2-6	TRBD2	CASSQASGMFSGANVLTF	TGCGCCAGCAGCCAAGCTAGCGGGATGTTCTCTGGGGCCAACGTCCTGACTTTC
few	TRBV30	TRBJ2-7	TRBD1	CAWSGQGYEQYF	TGTGCCTGGAGTGGACAGGGGTACGAGCAGTACTTC
few	TRBV6-6	TRBJ2-3	TRBD1	CASSYSRTGTDTQYF	TGTGCCAGCAGTTACTCAAGGACAGGGACAGATACGCAGTATTTT
-	TRBV2	TRBJ1-2	-	CASSDPGGNYGYTF	TGTGCCAGCAGTGACCCGGGAGGGAACTATGGCTACACCTTC
-	TRBV15	TRBJ1-6	-	CATSRERFNSPLHF	TGTGCCACCAGCAGAGAACGGTTTAATTCACCCCTCCACTTT
-	TRBV10-3	TRBJ2-1	TRBD1	CAISSGTGQNEQFF	TGTGCCATCAGTTCCGGGACAGGGCAGAATGAGCAGTTCTTC
-	TRBV4-3	TRBJ2-3	TRBD2	CASSSRLAAHTDTQYF	TGCGCCAGCAGCTCACGACTAGCGGCACACACAGATACGCAGTATTTT
-	TRBV28	TRBJ1-2	-	CASTPRTLKGYTF	TGTGCCAGCACCCCGCGGACACTCAAAGGCTACACCTTC
few	TRBV7-2	TRBJ2-3	TRBD1	CASTGQGGTDTQYF	TGTGCCAGTACGGGACAGGGGGGCACAGATACGCAGTATTTT
-	TRBV4-3	TRBJ2-1	TRBD2	CASSQDLLAAYNEQFF	TGCGCCAGCAGCCAAGATCTCCTAGCGGCATACAATGAGCAGTTCTTC
-	TRBV10-3	TRBJ1-2	-	CAISENGYGYTF	TGTGCCATCAGTGAGAACGGCTATGGCTACACCTTC
few	TRBV9	TRBJ2-5	-	CASSGRGAQETQYF	TGTGCCAGCAGCGGCAGGGGAGCCCAAGAGACCCAGTACTTC
few	TRBV7-9	TRBJ1-2	TRBD1	CASSPTTGSDYGYTF	TGCGCCAGCAGCCCCACGACAGGGTCTGACTATGGCTACACCTTC
-	TRBV27	TRBJ2-1	TRBD2	CASSLGTSGRAYNEQFF	TGTGCCAGCAGTTTAGGGACTAGCGGGAGGGCATACAATGAGCAGTTCTTC
-	TRBV5-1	TRBJ1-1	-	CASSSLDRDTEAFF	TGCGCCAGCAGCTCCCTTGACAGAGACACTGAAGCTTTCTTT
-	TRBV11-3	TRBJ2-7	TRBD2	CASSLDRSGSYEQYF	TGTGCCAGCAGCTTAGATCGAAGCGGGAGCTACGAGCAGTACTTC
-	TRBV6-1	TRBJ2-2	TRBD2	CASSYSGLSGELFF	TGTGCCAGCAGTTATAGCGGGTTATCCGGGGAGCTGTTTTTT